The clone carrying this T cell receptor beta chain was recorded a few times. Its antigen is undetermined. The record originates from a study of T cells after yellow fever vaccination. Study results and limitations: Weaker, the secondary response had a peak occurring faster, on day 5 versus 15. Of the clonotypes, a small share occurred in both CD4 and CD8 compartments. Repertoires sorted by FACS could include abundant clonotypes that are contaminants from the bulk population.

TCRdb re-derived calls from the 5' RACE reads in MiXCR, one entry per CDR3 protein. The sample contains a few hundred thousand distinct CDR3 sequences, roughly 10% of which appear only once. This CDR3 has 15 residues. V gave up 4 bases and J gave up 9 bases; unmatched junction bases: 10. Germline lookup yields CDR1 SGHRS and CDR2 YFSETQ. The material was PBMCs, obtained on the day of the first yellow fever vaccination. The chain is built from TRBV5-1 and TRBJ1-6; 7 bases fit TRBD1. The receptor's source is a man younger than 35 who received the YFV17D yellow fever vaccine. This chain's CDR3 is CASSIQGRNRSPLHF. The CDR3 DNA reads TGCGCCAGCAGCATACAGGGGAGGAATCGTTCACCCCTCCACTTT. The full variable domain, with the rest looked up from reference TRBV5-1 and TRBJ1-6, is KAGVTQTPRYLIKTRGQQVTLSCSPISGHRSVSWYQQTPGQGLQFLFEYFSETQRNKGNFPGRFSGRQFSNSRSEMNVSTLELGDSALYLCASSIQGRNRSPLHFGNGTRLTVT.